This T cell receptor beta chain emerged from a study of lymphopenia after photon versus proton radiotherapy. Study findings and constraints: Better survival with proton therapy was suggested as possible, not demonstrated. Under photons, naive T cells and diversity fell while effector/memory populations rose. Oligoclonal CD8+ Temra expansion after nadir drove photon patients' diversity drop.

J lost 5 bases, V lost 2 bases, and 7 bases had no gene match. Germline V gives CDR1 MGHDK, CDR2 SYGVNS. The length of the CDR3 is 15 residues. Profiling relied on immunoSEQ multiplex PCR, and the TCRdb table lists in-frame clones only, not all of them. The sample shows some 25,000 clones, 85% to 90% of them seen only once. A word on this clone: Its antigen is unknown.

The clonotype originates from a man aged 25 to 40 with gastric cancer. The sequenced sample was peripheral blood, obtained from a patient treated with photon-based radiotherapy. The chain has TRBV25-1 and TRBJ2-7, with 9 bases that match TRBD1. In nucleotides, the CDR3 is TGTGCCAGCAGTGAAAGAGGGACAGGGAGAGACGAGCAGTACTTC. Amino acid sequence: CASSERGTGRDEQYF.